The present entry profiles one T cell receptor (beta chain) with its context. The sample is drawn from a study of PD-1 blockade in classical Hodgkin lymphoma. Each patient relapsed following autologous stem cell transplantation, and prior brentuximab vedotin exposure differed. Best overall response was complete response, partial response or progressive disease in these relapsed/refractory classical Hodgkin lymphoma patients. From germline, CDR1 is GTSNPN and CDR2 SVGIG (reference sequence). With 0 bases removed from V and 0 bases from J, the gap between germline ends came to 12 bases. The CDR3 contains 16 residues. Generated by immunoSEQ multiplex PCR, the TCRdb table keeps only in-frame clones and is missing some. The sample lists about 41,000 clones, roughly three quarters seen once, with 20% to 25% in the top ten.

The input for sequencing was peripheral blood mononuclear cells (PBMCs), taken at baseline. The clonotype was recovered from a human donor with classical Hodgkin lymphoma. V gene TRBV30 combines with J gene TRBJ1-5, with a possible D match to TRBD1 (5 bases). The CDR3 is CAWSVQRGDSNQPQHF. CDR3 nucleotides: TGTGCCTGGAGTGTACAGCGGGGGGATAGCAATCAGCCCCAGCATTTT.